This TCR beta chain was sequenced for a study of T cell responses to AZD1222 COVID-19 vaccine. This CDR3 is built from 16 residues. General observations from the study: Baseline seropositivity occurred in only six or seven AZD1222 recipients. Along spike, vaccine-associated CD4 TCRs were found throughout, with dominance at 160-218 and 743-854.

Sequencing was performed with immunoSEQ multiplex PCR; in TCRdb, only in-frame clones are kept and a portion is missing. The repertoire consists of 120,000 to 150,000 clones, with approximately 90% occurring once and the leading ten covering just under 2%. Second-dose groups at about 4 or about 12 weeks were pooled. This clone has just one count. The antigen is not known. This TCR was recovered from an adult who received the AZD1222 COVID-19 vaccine. The sequencing here drew on peripheral blood, taken 28 days after the second AZD1222 dose. The chain joins TRBV21-1 to TRBJ2-5; the table's TRBD1 call for D was not verified on the DNA. TRBV21-1 is assigned pseudogene status. The CDR3 loop is CASSTNQGIFEETQYF. CDR3 DNA: TGTGCCAGCAGCACTAATCAGGGGATATTCGAGGAGACCCAGTACTTC.